A single sample is the source of the 10 T cell receptor beta chains below, sequenced in a study of Graves' ophthalmopathy and Graves' hyperthyroidism. Amplifying from RNA transcripts, the study obtained TCR beta CDR3 regions. HTBI primers served in a first-round RT-PCR, which a second-round multiplex PCR followed. TCRdb analysed the multiplex PCR reads with MiXCR anew, one entry per CDR3 protein. Of hundreds of thousands of distinct CDR3 sequences in the sample, approximately 21% were seen once. Sequences were obtained from peripheral blood. The source of these receptors is a woman between 18 and 30 years old with stable Graves' hyperthyroidism. Some clones in this sample may be carry-over from other donors' samples.

This clonotype has at least ten counts. CDR3 protein: CATRTGAETQYF. The CDR3 nucleotides read TGTGCCACCAGGACAGGGGCAGAGACCCAGTACTTC. The chain has TRBV19 and TRBJ2-5; 9 bases line up with TRBD1. The CDR3 sequence is 12 residues long. CDR1 is LNHDA and CDR2 is SQIVND in the germline V gene (reference sequence). V gave up 10 bases and J gave up 4 bases; unmatched junction bases: 4.

The chain links TRBV6-1 to TRBJ1-2; D is unresolved. The V end was cut by 6 bases, the J end by 7 bases, with 21 bases between. CDR1 and CDR2 from the germline V gene are MNHNS and SASEGT. The CDR3 extends over 15 amino acids. The CDR3 DNA sequence: TGTGCCAGCAGCCGATATGATGCAGGAGGGTCTGGCTACACCTTC. It translates to CASSRYDAGGSGYTF.

The chain has TRBV29-1 and TRBJ2-5, with a weak D call TRBD2 (6 bases). The CDR3 length is 15 residues. The germline CDR1 and CDR2 sequences are SQVTM and ANQGSEA. V dropped 4 bases and J dropped 2 bases, with 17 bases sitting between them. The CDR3 nucleotides read TGCAGCGTTGTTTCGGCCACTAGCCGGCAAGAGACCCAGTACTTC. Translating gives CSVVSATSRQETQYF. The variable domain in full, completed from reference TRBV29-1 and TRBJ2-5, reads SAVISQKPSRDICQRGTSLTIQCQVDSQVTMMFWYRQQPGQSLTLIATANQGSEATYESGFVIDKFPISRPNLTFSTLTVSNMSPEDSSIYLCSVVSATSRQETQYFGPGTRLLVL.

CDR3 coding DNA: TGTGCCAGCAGTTCCTACAGGGGGCAGGAACAGCCCCAGCATTTT. Amino acids: CASSSYRGQEQPQHF. The chain combines TRBV12-3 or TRBV12-4 with TRBJ1-5, with 9 bases that match TRBD1. The junction had 8 bases not matched to a gene; V was cut back by 4 bases and J by 7 bases. The CDR3 spans 15 residues.

The rearrangement links TRBV5-1 to TRBJ1-2; D is undetermined. The CDR3 has 15 residues. The V and J ends lost 3 bases and 4 bases respectively, with 16 bases between them. Germline CDR1 and CDR2: SGHRS and YFSETQ. The DNA for the CDR3 is TGCGCCAGCAGCTCCGAAGGAGCGCCTCCCTATGGCTACACCTTC. Encoded protein: CASSSEGAPPYGYTF.

This clonotype appeared many times. A read error may produce the germline difference seen at one junction end. This chain connects TRBV11-2 to TRBJ2-4; D gene uncertain. Germline CDR1 and CDR2: SGHAT and FQNNGV. The CDR3 covers 15 residues. This CDR3 is CASSAPVGRFNIKYF. Written as DNA, the CDR3 is TGTGCCAGCAGCGCTCCGGTGGGAAGGTTTAACATTAAGTACTTC.

Ten or more counts support this clonotype. The germline gene is not matched at one end of the junction; a read error may be the cause. The CDR3 DNA follows: TGCGCCAGCAGCCAGGATGTCAATCAGCCCCAGCATTTT. Encoded protein: CASSQDVNQPQHF. The chain joins TRBV3-1 to TRBJ1-5; D uncertain. The CDR3 extends over 13 amino acids. CDR1 is LGHDT, CDR2 YNNKEL, per germline (reference sequence).

This clonotype was seen at least ten times. This chain uses TRBV24-1 with TRBJ1-2, with 7 bases aligning to TRBD1. The CDR3 sequence is 17 residues long. The germline V gene encodes CDR1 KGHDR and CDR2 SFDVKD. V gave up 8 bases and J gave up 4 bases; unmatched junction bases: 18. CDR3 loop: CATTIRDSQEKLYGYTF. DNA of the CDR3: TGTGCCACCACTATCCGGGACAGTCAAGAAAAGCTCTATGGCTACACCTTC.

At least ten counts were recorded for this clonotype. This chain uses TRBV29-1 with TRBJ1-1, with D maybe TRBD1 (5 bases). Germline lookup yields CDR1 SQVTM and CDR2 ANQGSEA. Trimming took off 5 bases at V and 5 bases at J, with 12 bases between the two ends. This CDR3 has 12 amino acids. This chain's CDR3 is CSVQGLGTEAFF. The CDR3 bases are TGCAGCGTTCAGGGACTGGGAACTGAAGCTTTCTTT.

In the case of this clonotype: Given a much more abundant clone one base away, this may be a read error. The chain joins TRBV6-1 to TRBJ1-5; possibly TRBD1 for D (6 bases). This CDR3 comprises 14 residues. Per the germline V gene, CDR1 is MNHNS and CDR2 is SASEGT. The CDR3: CASSHRQENQPEHF. In DNA, the CDR3 is TGTGCCAGCAGTCATAGACAGGAAAATCAGCCCGAGCATTTT.